The rows below give T cell receptor beta chains drawn from one sample of a study of T cells in Graves' hyperthyroidism and ophthalmopathy. TCRdb reanalysed the multiplex PCR reads using MiXCR and keeps one entry per CDR3 protein. The sample lists 600,000 to 800,000 distinct CDR3 sequences, approximately 36% occurring once. Sequenced input: blood. These receptor sequences come from a woman aged 40 to 55 with Graves' hyperthyroidism. Both conserved end residues are part of each CDR3. A D gene is named only where the DNA matches it firmly. Where a row states a size, it is once, few, many or the class of an expanded clone; other rows omit it.

abundance | d_gene | j_gene | v_gene | CDR3aa | CDR3nt
few | NA | TRBJ2-5 | TRBV12-5 | CASGLVPFGVPETQYF | TGTGCTAGTGGTTTGGTCCCTTTCGGGGTGCCAGAGACCCAGTACTTC
many | NA | TRBJ1-5 | TRBV19 | CASSTTVYSNQPQHF | TGTGCCAGTAGTACCACAGTGTATAGCAATCAGCCCCAGCATTTT
few | TRBD1 | TRBJ1-5 | TRBV19 | CASGGGTGLSNQPQHF | TGTGCCAGCGGAGGGGGCACAGGGCTTAGCAATCAGCCCCAGCATTTT
NA | NA | TRBJ2-7 | TRBV7-2 | CASSLKSYSNEQYF | TGTGCCAGCAGCTTAAAGTCCTATTCCAACGAGCAGTACTTC
NA | TRBD2 | TRBJ2-2 | TRBV10-3 | CATGGYGDTGELFF | TGTGCTACCGGGGGGTACGGAGACACCGGGGAGCTGTTTTTT
many | TRBD2 | TRBJ2-2 | TRBV7-8 | CASTLHSGTAGELFF | TGTGCCAGCACCCTTCATAGCGGGACCGCCGGGGAGCTGTTTTTT
NA | NA | TRBJ1-1 | TRBV20-1 | CSARALGDTEAFF | TGCAGTGCTAGAGCCCTTGGCGACACTGAAGCTTTCTTT
few | NA | TRBJ2-2 | TRBV7-3 | CASSLVTKGPGELFF | TGTGCCAGCAGCTTAGTGACCAAAGGGCCCGGGGAGCTGTTTTTT
few | NA | TRBJ1-6 | TRBV18 | CASSPDATLHF | TGTGCCAGCTCCCCGGACGCGACCCTCCACTTT
few | NA | TRBJ1-2 | TRBV4-3 | CASSQAIGTERYGYTF | TGCGCCAGCAGCCAAGCCATCGGGACCGAACGCTATGGCTACACCTTC
NA | NA | TRBJ2-5 | TRBV25-1 | CASVDYTSLGAETQYF | TGTGCCAGCGTTGACTATACTAGTCTGGGGGCGGAGACCCAGTACTTC
NA | TRBD1 | TRBJ1-3 | TRBV2 | CASSEGTGTGNTIYF | TGTGCCAGCAGTGAAGGGACAGGCACTGGAAACACCATATATTTT
many | TRBD1 | TRBJ2-2 | TRBV9 | CASSLRGRDTGELFF | TGTGCCAGCAGTCTCAGGGGGCGCGACACCGGGGAGCTGTTTTTT
NA | NA | TRBJ1-5 | TRBV7-2 | CASSLEWKGSQPQHF | TGTGCCAGCAGCTTAGAGTGGAAGGGCAGTCAGCCCCAGCATTTT
many | NA | TRBJ2-7 | TRBV7-8 | CASSLEGPGEQYF | TGTGCCAGCAGCTTAGAAGGCCCGGGGGAGCAGTACTTC
NA | TRBD1 | TRBJ1-1 | TRBV6-6 | CAISYTGTGKTEAFF | TGTGCCATTAGTTACACCGGGACAGGGAAAACTGAAGCTTTCTTT
NA | TRBD1 | TRBJ1-1 | TRBV5-1 | CASSLVGWTGGLETEAFF | TGCGCCAGCAGCTTGGTTGGTTGGACAGGGGGCTTGGAAACTGAAGCTTTCTTT
once | NA | TRBJ2-1 | TRBV29-1 | CSASNIGGSYNEQFF | TGCAGCGCCAGTAACATCGGGGGCTCCTACAATGAGCAGTTCTTC
NA | NA | TRBJ2-7 | TRBV30 | CAWSAGASEQYF | TGTGCCTGGAGTGCTGGCGCTTCCGAGCAGTACTTC
many | TRBD1 | TRBJ2-7 | TRBV12-3/TRBV12-4 | CASSPPGQPYEQYF | TGTGCCAGCAGTCCTCCGGGACAGCCATACGAGCAGTACTTC
few | NA | TRBJ1-6 | TRBV6-5 | CASSYDHNSPLHF | TGTGCCAGCAGTTACGACCATAATTCACCCCTCCACTTT
many | NA | TRBJ2-7 | TRBV7-8 | CASSLPLYEQYF | TGTGCCAGCAGCCTCCCGTTATACGAGCAGTACTTC
NA | TRBD1 | TRBJ1-5 | TRBV4-3 | CASSPDRGPPYQPQHF | TGCGCCAGCAGCCCGGACAGGGGACCGCCCTATCAGCCCCAGCATTTT
NA | TRBD2 | TRBJ2-3 | TRBV24-1 | CATEGASGRTDTDTQYF | TGTGCCACCGAGGGGGCTAGCGGGAGAACGGACACAGATACGCAGTATTTT
few | TRBD2 | TRBJ2-5 | TRBV4-3 | CASSQVGGGRGETQYF | TGCGCCAGCAGCCAAGTTGGAGGCGGGAGGGGAGAGACCCAGTACTTC
NA | TRBD2 | TRBJ2-5 | TRBV20-1 | CSALVAGVEDTQYF | TGCAGCGCGTTGGTGGCGGGAGTCGAGGATACGCAGTACTTC
NA | TRBD1 | TRBJ2-7 | TRBV28 | CASSTDRSNQYF | TGTGCCAGCAGTACGGACAGGTCTAATCAGTACTTC
NA | TRBD1 | TRBJ2-7 | TRBV7-9 | CASSPDRGVHEQYF | TGTGCCAGCAGCCCGGACAGGGGGGTCCACGAGCAGTACTTC
few | TRBD1 | TRBJ2-7 | TRBV6-5 | CASTRGTGAEYEQYF | TGTGCCAGCACTCGAGGGACAGGGGCCGAGTACGAGCAGTACTTC
few | TRBD2 | TRBJ2-5 | TRBV12-3/TRBV12-4 | CASSYFGEREWEETQYF | TGTGCCAGCAGTTACTTTGGGGAGCGGGAGTGGGAAGAGACCCAGTACTTC
NA | TRBD1 | TRBJ2-5 | TRBV7-9 | CASSTGQGASEETQYF | TGTGCCAGCAGCACAGGGCAGGGGGCGAGTGAAGAGACCCAGTACTTC
NA | TRBD1 | TRBJ1-4 | TRBV5-4 | CASSLDQDRGIGKLFF | TGTGCCAGCAGCTTGGACCAGGACAGGGGGATCGGAAAACTGTTTTTT
NA | NA | TRBJ1-5 | TRBV15 | CATSSRAGGNQPQHF | TGTGCCACCAGCAGTCGGGCAGGGGGCAATCAGCCCCAGCATTTT
NA | NA | TRBJ1-2 | TRBV7-2 | CASSEARTRGYGGYTF | TGTGCCAGCAGTGAGGCCAGGACGAGGGGCTACGGTGGCTACACCTTC
NA | NA | TRBJ2-2 | TRBV2 | CASTGVWYTGELFF | TGTGCCAGCACGGGGGTATGGTACACCGGGGAGCTGTTTTTT
NA | NA | TRBJ1-4 | TRBV7-6 | CASSLADRSTNEKLFF | TGTGCCAGCAGCTTAGCCGACAGATCAACTAATGAAAAACTGTTTTTT
NA | NA | TRBJ1-1 | TRBV6-1 | CASSEDGGLNTEAFF | TGTGCCAGCAGTGAAGATGGGGGCCTGAACACTGAAGCTTTCTTT
many | NA | TRBJ2-6 | TRBV4-3 | CASSQDYLSGANVLTF | TGCGCCAGCAGCCAAGACTACCTCTCTGGGGCCAACGTCCTGACTTTC
NA | NA | TRBJ1-1 | TRBV4-1 | CASSQGWRLNTEAFF | TGTGCCAGCAGCCAAGGCTGGAGGCTGAACACTGAAGCTTTCTTT
NA | TRBD1 | TRBJ2-2 | TRBV19 | CASSMDRGRENGELFF | TGTGCCAGTAGTATGGACAGGGGGCGCGAGAACGGGGAGCTGTTTTTT
many | NA | TRBJ1-1 | TRBV25-1 | CASSESQTRLDTEAFF | TGTGCCAGCAGTGAGTCGCAGACCCGGTTGGACACTGAAGCTTTCTTT
many | NA | TRBJ1-4 | TRBV29-1 | CSVQVIAPEKLFF | TGCAGCGTTCAGGTGATCGCGCCCGAAAAACTGTTTTTT
many | TRBD2 | TRBJ2-7 | TRBV2 | CASSELPGLASEQYF | TGTGCCAGCAGTGAATTACCGGGACTAGCATCCGAGCAGTACTTC
once | TRBD2 | TRBJ2-5 | TRBV7-8 | CASSLAGSGGLGTQYF | TGTGCCAGCAGCTTAGCTGGTAGCGGGGGTCTAGGGACCCAGTACTTC
few | NA | TRBJ2-3 | TRBV7-9 | CASDRDSTDTQYF | TGTGCCAGCGACCGGGACAGCACAGATACGCAGTATTTT
NA | NA | TRBJ1-2 | TRBV4-3 | CASSQDRGGNYGYTF | TGCGCCAGCAGCCAAGATCGGGGGGGAAACTATGGCTACACCTTC
NA | TRBD1 | TRBJ1-2 | TRBV18 | CASSPQDRGPYGYTF | TGTGCCAGCTCACCACAGGACAGGGGACCCTATGGCTACACCTTC
NA | NA | TRBJ2-5 | TRBV20-1 | CSAMGLATRETQYF | TGCAGTGCTATGGGGCTAGCGACAAGGGAGACCCAGTACTTC
NA | NA | TRBJ2-5 | TRBV20-1 | CSAPENTGETQYF | TGCAGTGCTCCGGAGAACACCGGGGAGACCCAGTACTTC
NA | TRBD1 | TRBJ1-2 | TRBV9 | CASSVNSPGQGDGYTF | TGTGCCAGCAGCGTAAATTCCCCGGGACAGGGAGATGGCTACACCTTC
few | TRBD1 | TRBJ2-7 | TRBV25-1 | CASSESGTGRTYEQYF | TGTGCCAGCAGTGAATCCGGGACAGGGCGTACCTACGAGCAGTACTTC